This record looks at one T cell receptor (beta chain) sequence and its context. The data belong to a study of T cell changes during pregnancy in multiple sclerosis. Only in-frame clones appear in the TCRdb table, and some are missing; sequencing was by immunoSEQ multiplex PCR. The sample contains over 55,000 clones, 89% of which appear only once. The CDR3 spans 11 residues. V lost 4 bases and J lost 4, with 8 bases in between. Germline lookup yields CDR1 GTSNPN and CDR2 SVGIG (reference sequence). The chain carries TRBV30 and TRBJ2-7; D call uncertain. The material was peripheral blood, obtained in the first trimester of pregnancy. The clonotype originates from a female donor with multiple sclerosis, enrolled in a pregnancy study. The CDR3 nucleotides are TGTGCCTGGACCCCCGGTTACGAGCAGTACTTC. Its translation is CAWTPGYEQYF. The whole variable domain, filled in from reference TRBV30 and TRBJ2-7, reads SQTIHQWPATLVQPVGSPLSLECTVEGTSNPNLYWYRQAAGRGLQLLFYSVGIGQISSEVPQNLSASRPQDRQFILSSKKLLLSDSGFYLCAWTPGYEQYFGPGTRLTVT.